This T cell receptor beta chain was sequenced in a study of T cell responses to AZD1222 COVID-19 vaccine. Study-level results: Elevations in Spike-specific TCR breadth and depth followed administration of two AZD1222 doses. Baseline seropositivity characterized only six AZD1222 recipients. Donors were largely white British and mainly female; clonal diversity was possibly underestimated. Reportedly, nearly half of unique spike TCRs recognized epitopes outside B.1.351/B.1.1.7 mutations.

This clone was picked up a small number of times. What it binds is not known. Sequencing was performed with immunoSEQ multiplex PCR; in TCRdb, only in-frame clones are kept and a portion is missing. Of about 170,000 clones listed, just over 90% are singletons. Here the sequenced sample was peripheral blood, taken on day 0 of AZD1222 vaccination. This clonotype originated in an adult in good health.

CDR3 sequence reads: CASSFWGGGSPLHF. In DNA, the CDR3 is TGTGCCAGCAGTTTTTGGGGGGGAGGATCACCCCTCCACTTT. This chain connects TRBV6-5 to TRBJ1-6; D is possibly TRBD1 (5 bases). V shed 4 bases and J shed 10 bases, with 14 bases lying between them. The V gene's germline CDR1 is MNHEY and CDR2 SVGAGI. CDR3 length: 14 amino acids.